The 25 T cell receptor beta chains below all came from one sample that was sequenced in a study of T cells in Graves' hyperthyroidism and ophthalmopathy. There were TCR beta CDR3 regions amplified from RNA transcripts. HTBI primers drove first-round RT-PCR of the TCR CDR3. TCRdb passed the multiplex PCR reads through MiXCR, listing each CDR3 protein once. The sample has 380,000 or so distinct CDR3 sequences, approximately 13% seen once. The sample consisted of blood. The receptors were sampled from a man aged 25 to 45 with Graves' hyperthyroidism that later progressed to Graves' ophthalmopathy.

This clonotype has only a few counts. The chain carries TRBV27 and TRBJ1-4; 7 nucleotides line up with TRBD1. The V gene's germline CDR1 is MNHEY and CDR2 SMNVEV (reference sequence). The trim removed 5 bases at V and 3 bases at J, leaving 6 bases unmatched. The CDR3 sequence is 15 residues long. CDR3 sequence (DNA): TGTGCCAGCAGTATGACAGGGCGTCCTAATGAAAAACTGTTTTTT. Translating gives CASSMTGRPNEKLFF.

This clonotype was detected many times. V is TRBV6-2 or TRBV6-3 and J is TRBJ1-5; TRBD1 is a possible D gene (6 bases). The CDR3 is 15 residues long. V lost 6 bases, J lost 2 bases, and 14 bases lay in between. Germline lookup yields CDR1 MNHEY and CDR2 SVGEGT. CDR3 sequence (DNA): TGTGCCAGCAGGATACAGGGTCGAGGCAATCAGCCCCAGCATTTT. The encoded protein is CASRIQGRGNQPQHF.

The sample holds many counts of this clonotype. This chain links TRBV5-1 with TRBJ2-7; the match to TRBD1 covers 8 bases. The CDR3 is 15 amino acids. Germline lookup yields CDR1 SGHRS and CDR2 YFSETQ. Unmatched junction bases numbered 13, after V lost 4 bases and J lost 7 bases. The CDR3 loop reads CASSPHGQGREEQYF. The CDR3 DNA is TGCGCCAGCAGCCCACACGGACAGGGTAGGGAGGAGCAGTACTTC.

This clonotype was observed at least ten times. The chain employs TRBV6-2 or TRBV6-3 and TRBJ2-7, with TRBD2 identical over 7 bases. This CDR3 region has 16 residues. Losses at the gene ends were 0 bases for V and 3 bases for J; bases not matched to a gene: 8. Germline CDR1 and CDR2: MNHEY and SVGEGT. The CDR3 reads CASSYSNKRGNYEQYF. Written as DNA, the CDR3 is TGTGCCAGCAGTTACTCGAATAAGCGGGGCAACTACGAGCAGTACTTC.

This clonotype was seen many times. The chain recombines TRBV2 with TRBJ2-3; D is unresolved. The germline V gene encodes CDR1 SNHLY and CDR2 FYNNEI. The germline V and J ends were trimmed by 1 base and 5 bases, with 7 bases remaining between them. The CDR3 has 13 amino acids. CDR3 in amino acids: CASSEGRIDTQYF. The CDR3 region has the DNA TGTGCCAGCAGTGAAGGCAGGATAGATACGCAGTATTTT.

This clonotype has a count of ten or more. The CDR3 DNA sequence: TGTGCCAGCAGTGGCTTCTCCGGGACAGGGGAGAGGGATACGCAGTATTTT. Translation: CASSGFSGTGERDTQYF. The V and J genes are TRBV2 and TRBJ2-3, with TRBD1 matching over 10 bases. Trimming at V came to 4 bases and at J to 6 bases, leaving 13 bases not matched to a gene. Germline loops: CDR1 SNHLY, CDR2 FYNNEI. The CDR3 is 17 residues long.

This clonotype was observed many times. This chain uses TRBV11-1 with TRBJ1-1; D is unresolved. V shed 5 bases and J shed 0 bases, with 13 bases lying between them. CDR1 is SGHAT and CDR2 is FQDESV in the germline V gene (reference sequence). The CDR3 sequence is 15 residues long. The CDR3 loop is CASSLSNTMNTEAFF. The CDR3 coding sequence is TGTGCCAGCAGCCTTAGCAACACCATGAACACTGAAGCTTTCTTT.

This clonotype was detected many times. The chain links TRBV7-9 to TRBJ1-5; 9 nucleotides align to TRBD1. Germline V gene sequence: CDR1 SEHNR, CDR2 FQNEAQ (reference sequence). The length of the CDR3 is 14 residues. With 5 bases clipped from V and 5 bases from J, the junction kept 4 bases outside the gene matches. The CDR3 region is CASSRGQGDQPQHF. In DNA, the CDR3 is TGTGCCAGCAGCCGGGGACAGGGTGATCAGCCCCAGCATTTT.

The CDR3 DNA is TGTGCCAGCAGCTTGGGGCCTAAGTTGGATGAAGCTTTCTTT. This codes for CASSLGPKLDEAFF. The rearrangement links TRBV5-5 to TRBJ1-1; D ambiguous. This CDR3 is built from 14 residues. CDR1 and CDR2 from the germline V gene are SGHKS and YYEKEE (reference sequence). V gave up 0 bases and J gave up 7 bases, with 13 bases separating them. Complete variable domain (other parts from reference TRBV5-5 and TRBJ1-1): DAGVTQSPTHLIKTRGQQVTLRCSPISGHKSVSWYQQVLGQGPQFIFQYYEKEERGRGNFPDRFSARQFPNYSSELNVNALLLGDSALYLCASSLGPKLDEAFFGQGTRLTVV.

This clonotype was detected a few times. V and J are TRBV3-1 and TRBJ2-1; 7 nucleotides align to TRBD2. The trim removed 4 bases at V and 4 bases at J, leaving 7 bases unmatched. The CDR3 runs 15 residues. Germline V gives CDR1 LGHDT, CDR2 YNNKEL (reference sequence). This CDR3 reads CASSPSGGGYNEQFF. The CDR3 coding sequence is TGTGCCAGCAGCCCCAGTGGGGGGGGGTACAATGAGCAGTTCTTC.

This clonotype was seen many times. This chain joins TRBV15 and TRBJ2-7; 8 bases align to TRBD2. Germline CDR1 LNHNV, CDR2 YYDKDF (reference sequence). V lost 5 bases, J lost 5 bases, and 8 bases stayed unmatched. The CDR3 extends over 14 amino acids. The CDR3 loop is CATSLRTSYDEQYF. The CDR3 bases are TGTGCCACCAGCCTCCGGACTAGCTACGACGAGCAGTACTTC.

The sample holds many counts of this clonotype. The chain recombines TRBV20-1 with TRBJ1-1, with a possible D match to TRBD1 (6 bases). The CDR3 runs to 11 residues. V lost 6 bases and J lost 5, with 10 bases in between. Germline V gives CDR1 DFQATT, CDR2 SNEGSKA (reference sequence). CDR3 sequence reads: CSAGAGTEAFF. The CDR3 DNA is TGCAGTGCGGGGGCTGGGACTGAAGCTTTCTTT.

This clonotype appeared many times. The gene calls are TRBV20-1 and TRBJ2-1; the D call may be TRBD1 or TRBD2 (5 bases each). Germline lookup yields CDR1 DFQATT and CDR2 SNEGSKA (reference sequence). Trimming pared 7 bases from V and 2 bases from J, leaving 12 bases between. This CDR3 is 13 amino acids long. CDR3 amino acids: CSGRDLPYNEQFF. CDR3 nucleotide sequence: TGCAGTGGCCGGGACCTCCCCTACAATGAGCAGTTCTTC.

This chain connects TRBV7-2 to TRBJ2-3, with no clear D. The CDR3 sequence is 15 residues long. Per the germline V gene, CDR1 is SGHTA and CDR2 is FQGNSA. With 4 bases removed from V and 2 bases from J, the gap between germline ends came to 13 bases. CDR3 sequence reads: CASSSRSTPTDTQYF. The CDR3 region has the DNA TGTGCCAGCAGCTCCCGGTCGACCCCCACAGATACGCAGTATTTT.

There are many counts of this clonotype. The rearrangement joins TRBV7-9 to TRBJ2-7; D may match TRBD1 or TRBD2 (5 bases each). Between the trimmed V and J ends, which lost 1 base and 3 bases, there was a span of 13 bases. The length of the CDR3 is 15 residues. The germline gives CDR1 SEHNR, CDR2 FQNEAQ (reference sequence). In nucleotides, the CDR3 is TGTGCCAGCAGCTTAGGTGGGGGTGGGAACTACGAGCAGTACTTC. This sequence encodes CASSLGGGGNYEQYF.

This clonotype was seen only a few times. The chain combines TRBV12-3 or TRBV12-4 with TRBJ1-4, with D unresolved. Trimming left V 4 bases short and J 8 bases short, with 8 bases between. This CDR3 comprises 12 residues. For the CDR3, the DNA is TGTGCCAGCAGTTACAGTAGGGAAAAACTGTTTTTT. Translating gives CASSYSREKLFF.

The rearrangement links TRBV6-1 to TRBJ1-5; possible D gene TRBD1, 6 bases. Germline values: CDR1 MNHNS, CDR2 SASEGT. Trimming stripped 6 bases from V and 5 bases from J, with 8 bases between. The CDR3 totals 12 residues. The CDR3 DNA is TGTGCCAGCAGACAGGGTTATCAGCCCCAGCATTTT. The encoded protein is CASRQGYQPQHF.

The V gene is TRBV3-1, the J gene TRBJ1-6; 9 positions match TRBD1. Germline loops: CDR1 LGHDT, CDR2 YNNKEL (reference sequence). The CDR3 runs 21 residues. V was pared by 1 base and J by 7 bases, with 20 bases of the junction left unmatched. The CDR3 nucleotides read TGTGCCAGCAGCCAAGGACAAGCCTACAGGGGGCAATCCACGGGGAATTCACCCCTCCACTTT. This translates into CASSQGQAYRGQSTGNSPLHF.

The chain is built from TRBV6-1 and TRBJ2-3; 7 bases are a match to TRBD1. Germline CDR1 is MNHNS and CDR2 is SASEGT. Trimming took 6 bases from V and 1 from J; bases not matched to a gene: 7. The CDR3 loop spans 15 amino acids. CDR3 in amino acids: CASRGQPYGTDTQYF. The CDR3 DNA follows: TGTGCCAGCAGGGGACAGCCTTACGGCACAGATACGCAGTATTTT.

The CDR3 loop reads CASSRAREDGYTF. The CDR3 nucleotides are TGTGCCAGCTCACGGGCCAGGGAGGATGGCTACACCTTC. The J gene is TRBJ1-2, the V gene TRBV18; tentative D call: TRBD1 (5 bases). The CDR3 length is 13 residues. In germline, CDR1 is KGHSH, CDR2 LQKENI. V lost 4 bases to trimming and J lost 6 bases, with 12 bases between them.

The chain carries TRBV11-1 and TRBJ1-1, with TRBD1 as a possible D gene (5 bases). Germline V CDR1 and CDR2: SGHAT, FQDESV (reference sequence). The CDR3 consists of 15 residues. Trimming pared 6 bases from V and 0 bases from J, leaving 14 bases between. The CDR3 here is CASRYRQTMNTEAFF. The DNA for the CDR3 is TGTGCCAGCAGATACAGACAGACTATGAACACTGAAGCTTTCTTT.

This clonotype was detected only a few times. J is TRBJ1-2 and V is TRBV19, with 9 bases matching TRBD1. The CDR3 sequence is 16 residues long. Germline CDR1 reads LNHDA; CDR2 reads SQIVND (reference sequence). After removal of 7 bases from V and 1 base from J, the junction contained 10 bases not matched to a gene. The CDR3 nucleotides are TGTGCCAGTACCTTTCCTCCGGGACAGGGTAACTATGGCTACACCTTC. Translated: CASTFPPGQGNYGYTF. Full variable domain (remainder filled in from reference TRBV19 and TRBJ1-2): DGGITQSPKYLFRKEGQNVTLSCEQNLNHDAMYWYRQDPGQGLRLIYYSQIVNDFQKGDIAEGYSVSREKKESFPLTVTSAQKNPTAFYLCASTFPPGQGNYGYTFGSGTRLTVV.

This clonotype was seen repeatedly, ten times or more. J is TRBJ1-4 and V is TRBV15; D is undetermined. Trimming took off 0 bases at V and 10 bases at J, with 15 bases between the two ends. Per germline, CDR1 LNHNV and CDR2 YYDKDF (reference sequence). This CDR3 is 15 amino acids long. The CDR3 DNA reads TGTGCCACCAGCAGAGATGCGTCAGGTCCAAGAAAACTGTTTTTT. Translation: CATSRDASGPRKLFF.

This clonotype was observed a few times. The chain uses TRBV19 and TRBJ1-5; D is possibly TRBD1 (6 bases). CDR1 is LNHDA and CDR2 is SQIVND in the germline V gene (reference sequence). This CDR3 comprises 14 residues. V lost 3 bases and J lost 5, with 11 bases in between. The CDR3, as DNA: TGTGCCAGTAGTATTCAGGGGTCGGATCAGCCCCAGCATTTT. Amino acid sequence: CASSIQGSDQPQHF.

This clonotype was seen repeatedly, ten times or more. The chain is built from TRBV12-3 or TRBV12-4 and TRBJ2-5, with D perhaps matching TRBD1 (6 bases). Trimming pared 4 bases from V and 1 base from J, leaving 13 bases between. There are 15 residues in the CDR3. DNA for the CDR3: TGTGCCAGCAGTTCACAGGGTCCCTTCCAAGAGACCCAGTACTTC. It codes for CASSSQGPFQETQYF.